A single sample is the source of the 27 T cell receptor beta chains below, sequenced in a study of blood T cell repertoires in COVID-19. Some clones are missing from TCRdb's copy, which holds only in-frame ones; the method was immunoSEQ multiplex PCR. The sample consists of about 270,000 clones, under 95% of them appearing once. The specimen was PBMCs or T cells enriched from blood (not recorded which). The source is a man aged 35-49 years who had been exposed to COVID-19.

DNA of the CDR3: TGCGCCAGCAGCCCGGGATGGACTAGCGGGAGCTACAATGAGCAGTTCTTC. This sequence encodes CASSPGWTSGSYNEQFF. The chain is built from TRBV5-1 and TRBJ2-1; 13 bases line up with TRBD2. Germline-derived CDR1 and CDR2 are SGHRS and YFSETQ. The CDR3 covers 17 residues. J was trimmed by 3 bases and V by 4 bases; bases with no gene match: 7.

The gene calls are TRBV28 and TRBJ1-4; 8 bases are shared with TRBD1. Trimming at V came to 6 bases and at J to 8 bases, leaving 8 bases not matched to a gene. This CDR3 comprises 14 residues. Germline values: CDR1 MDHEN, CDR2 SYDVKM. CDR3 protein: CASSWTGPGEKLFF. The CDR3 DNA reads as TGTGCCAGCAGCTGGACAGGGCCGGGGGAAAAACTGTTTTTT. Filled out from reference TRBV28 and TRBJ1-4, the complete variable domain reads DVKVTQSSRYLVKRTGEKVFLECVQDMDHENMFWYRQDPGLGLRLIYFSYDVKMKEKGDIPEGYSVSREKKERFSLILESASTNQTSMYLCASSWTGPGEKLFFGSGTQLSVL.

This chain joins TRBV14 and TRBJ1-2; 8 bases fit TRBD1. Per germline, CDR1 SGHDN and CDR2 FVKESK. The trim removed 4 bases at V and 5 bases at J, leaving 6 bases unmatched. This CDR3 region has 14 residues. CDR3 sequence reads: CASSRLGQDYGYTF. The CDR3 DNA follows: TGTGCCAGCAGCCGGCTGGGACAGGATTATGGCTACACCTTC.

The J gene is TRBJ1-1, the V gene TRBV5-1; the match to TRBD1 covers 8 bases. This CDR3 is 15 amino acids long. Germline V gene sequence: CDR1 SGHRS, CDR2 YFSETQ. The V and J ends lost 0 bases and 1 base, in that order; junction bases with no gene match: 2. The CDR3: CASSLEGQANTEAFF. CDR3 coding DNA: TGCGCCAGCAGCTTGGAGGGACAGGCGAACACTGAAGCTTTCTTT.

The V gene is TRBV7-2, the J gene TRBJ1-2; D might be TRBD1 (6 bases). Looked up from germline, CDR1 is SGHTA and CDR2 is FQGNSA. The CDR3 length is 14 residues. V shed 5 bases and J shed 4 bases, with 14 bases lying between them. The CDR3 DNA reads TGTGCCAGCAGCCCAACGACAGGACCCTATGGCTACACCTTC. It specifies CASSPTTGPYGYTF.

The chain joins TRBV5-5 to TRBJ1-1; D is possibly TRBD1 (6 bases). CDR3 length equals 14 residues. Germline V gives CDR1 SGHKS, CDR2 YYEKEE (reference sequence). V was trimmed by 4 bases and J by 5 bases, leaving 15 bases between them. The DNA for the CDR3 is TGTGCCAGCAGCATAGGACAGTATCCAACTGAAGCTTTCTTT. Protein product: CASSIGQYPTEAFF.

The rearrangement links TRBV27 to TRBJ1-2; no firm D call. Germline V CDR1 and CDR2: MNHEY, SMNVEV (reference sequence). Trimming stripped 2 bases from V and 3 bases from J, with 13 bases between. The CDR3 is 15 amino acids. DNA for the CDR3: TGTGCCAGCAGTTTAAACGGTAACCTCGACTATGGCTACACCTTC. Amino acid sequence: CASSLNGNLDYGYTF.

This chain joins TRBV10-3 and TRBJ2-1; D call uncertain. Germline CDR1 ENHRY, CDR2 SYGVKD. The V end lost 3 bases, the J end lost 3 bases, and 15 bases lay between the germline ends. This CDR3 comprises 16 residues. CDR3: CAISEGIGGNYNEQFF. The CDR3 nucleotides read TGTGCCATCAGTGAAGGTATCGGCGGAAACTACAATGAGCAGTTCTTC.

J is TRBJ2-2 and V is TRBV24-1, with 9 positions matching TRBD1. The CDR3 covers 18 residues. The germline gives CDR1 KGHDR, CDR2 SFDVKD. V trimming: 4 bases; J trimming: 5 bases; junction bases outside the gene matches: 13. This chain's CDR3 is CATSDKTPGQGLTGELFF. The CDR3, as DNA: TGTGCCACCAGTGACAAGACTCCGGGACAGGGTTTGACCGGGGAGCTGTTTTTT.

This clone was found once. The genes are TRBV11-3 and TRBJ2-3; TRBD2 agrees at 7 bases. This CDR3 region has 13 residues. The trim removed 2 bases at V and 5 bases at J, leaving 1 base unmatched. Per germline, CDR1 SGHNT and CDR2 YENEEA. The CDR3: CASSLWTRDTQYF. CDR3 sequence (DNA): TGTGCCAGCAGCTTATGGACTAGAGATACGCAGTATTTT.

V and J are TRBV27 and TRBJ2-1; perhaps TRBD2 as D (6 bases). The length of the CDR3 is 15 residues. Trimming took off 0 bases at V and 6 bases at J, with 12 bases between the two ends. Germline V gene data show CDR1 as MNHEY and CDR2 as SMNVEV (reference sequence). CDR3 bases: TGTGCCAGCAGTTTATCGGGAGGCCAATCCAATGAGCAGTTCTTC. This translates into CASSLSGGQSNEQFF.

V gene TRBV6-2 or TRBV6-3 combines with J gene TRBJ2-1; no clear D. V was pared by 6 bases and J by 2 bases, with 11 bases between. The CDR3 length is 14 residues. The germline V gene encodes CDR1 MNHEY and CDR2 SVGEGT. DNA for the CDR3: TGTGCCAGCAGCCCGCGACAAACCTACAATGAGCAGTTCTTC. Protein product: CASSPRQTYNEQFF.

The chain joins TRBV7-2 to TRBJ2-3; 10 bases line up with TRBD2. V was clipped by 4 bases and J by 3 bases; unmatched bases: 7. Germline CDR1 is SGHTA and CDR2 is FQGNSA. This CDR3 region has 16 residues. CDR3 residues: CASSSWLAGVTDTQYF. CDR3 coding DNA: TGTGCCAGCAGCTCTTGGCTAGCGGGAGTAACAGATACGCAGTATTTT.

CDR3 protein: CASSQTSGSVMNEQFF. DNA of the CDR3: TGCGCCAGCAGCCAAACTAGCGGGAGTGTAATGAATGAGCAGTTCTTC. The genes are TRBV4-1 and TRBJ2-1; 11 bases map to TRBD2. The germline gives CDR1 MGHRA, CDR2 YSYEKL. The trim removed 2 bases at V and 7 bases at J, leaving 7 bases unmatched. This CDR3 has 16 residues.

The V and J genes are TRBV4-2 and TRBJ1-3; TRBD1 might be the D (6 bases). Germline V gene data show CDR1 as LGHNA and CDR2 as YNFKEQ. The V end lost 4 bases, the J end lost 0 bases, and 10 bases lay between the germline ends. The CDR3 extends over 15 amino acids. This chain's CDR3 is CASSRDTLSGNTIYF. DNA for the CDR3: TGTGCCAGCAGCCGGGACACTCTCTCTGGAAACACCATATATTTT.

V and J are TRBV19 and TRBJ1-1, with D possibly matching TRBD1 (5 bases). The CDR3 covers 14 residues. Germline V gene sequence: CDR1 LNHDA, CDR2 SQIVND (reference sequence). V lost 4 bases and J lost 0, with 9 bases in between. The CDR3 DNA is TGTGCCAGTAGTAAGCCAGGGATGAACACTGAAGCTTTCTTT. It translates to CASSKPGMNTEAFF.

DNA for the CDR3: TGTGCCAGCAGACACAGCAACTATGGCTACACCTTC. Amino acid sequence: CASRHSNYGYTF. The chain is built from TRBV28 and TRBJ1-2; D not resolved. V shed 6 bases and J shed 2 bases, with 7 bases lying between them. This CDR3 comprises 12 residues. Per germline, CDR1 MDHEN and CDR2 SYDVKM.

The chain uses TRBV11-2 and TRBJ1-1; D gene unclear. V lost 2 bases, J lost 7 bases, and 11 bases lay in between. The CDR3 runs 13 residues. Per the germline V gene, CDR1 is SGHAT and CDR2 is FQNNGV. This chain's CDR3 is CASSLLAGHEAFF. CDR3 nucleotides: TGTGCCAGCAGCTTACTCGCGGGCCATGAAGCTTTCTTT. The full variable domain, its missing parts supplied by reference TRBV11-2 and TRBJ1-1, is EAGVAQSPRYKIIEKRQSVAFWCNPISGHATLYWYQQILGQGPKLLIQFQNNGVVDDSQLPKDRFSAERLKGVDSTLKIQPAKLEDSAVYLCASSLLAGHEAFFGQGTRLTVV.

The rearrangement joins TRBV21-1 to TRBJ2-5; TRBD2 was called by the table and not checked on the DNA. TRBV21-1 is noted as a pseudogene. This CDR3 region has 22 residues. CDR3 in amino acids: CASSKFRLRGRIRPSLFETQYF. The CDR3 DNA reads TGTGCCAGCAGCAAATTTCGCCTCCGAGGCAGAATACGCCCTTCGTTGTTCGAGACCCAGTACTTC.

This sequence joins TRBV30 and TRBJ1-5; weak D call: TRBD1 (5 bases). The CDR3 sequence is 13 residues long. Trimming took 5 bases from V and 0 from J, leaving 8 bases between them. Germline lookup yields CDR1 GTSNPN and CDR2 SVGIG (reference sequence). The DNA for the CDR3 is TGTGCCTGGGAGGGGTCTAGCAATCAGCCCCAGCATTTT. Protein: CAWEGSSNQPQHF.

J is TRBJ1-2 and V is TRBV19; D ambiguous. V was trimmed by 8 bases and J by 2 bases, leaving 12 bases between them. Germline values: CDR1 LNHDA, CDR2 SQIVND (reference sequence). The CDR3 covers 13 residues. CDR3 nucleotide sequence: TGTGCCAGTGCTAGATCCTCCAACTATGGCTACACCTTC. Translated, it gives CASARSSNYGYTF.

The gene calls are TRBV6-2 or TRBV6-3 and TRBJ2-7; 11 nucleotides agree with TRBD1. The CDR3 contains 14 residues. Germline V CDR1 and CDR2: MNHEY, SVGEGT. V lost 2 bases and J lost 4; bases outside the gene matches: 1. The CDR3 is CASSYGQGAYEQYF. The CDR3 DNA is TGTGCCAGCAGTTACGGACAGGGGGCATACGAGCAGTACTTC.

The V call is TRBV7-2, the J call TRBJ1-2, with 7 positions matching TRBD1. Trimming at V came to 5 bases and at J to 1 base, leaving 10 bases not matched to a gene. This CDR3 contains 16 residues. Germline-derived CDR1 and CDR2 are SGHTA and FQGNSA. CDR3 amino acids: CASSLTVRDSNYGYTF. DNA for the CDR3: TGTGCCAGCAGCCTAACCGTCCGGGACAGTAACTATGGCTACACCTTC.

The V and J genes are TRBV4-1 and TRBJ2-3; 11 bases are a match to TRBD2. J lost 0 bases, V lost 4 bases, and 6 bases had no gene match. The CDR3 consists of 17 residues. Germline lookup yields CDR1 MGHRA and CDR2 YSYEKL. The CDR3 spells CASSLAGGRISTDTQYF. The CDR3 region has the DNA TGCGCCAGCAGCCTAGCGGGAGGGCGTATTAGCACAGATACGCAGTATTTT.

The chain couples TRBV28 to TRBJ2-4; tentatively, D is TRBD1 (6 bases). The CDR3 extends over 12 amino acids. The germline gives CDR1 MDHEN, CDR2 SYDVKM. The V end was cut by 11 bases, the J end by 8 bases, with 16 bases between. CDR3 in amino acids: CASSTGRDIQYF. The CDR3 DNA reads TGTGCCTCCAGTACAGGGCGGGACATTCAGTACTTC.

This clone was recorded only once. This rearrangement joins TRBV6-4 to TRBJ1-3; possible D gene TRBD1, 6 bases. Germline lookup yields CDR1 MRHNA and CDR2 SNTAGT. V lost 5 bases and J 0 bases, leaving 14 bases between the germline ends. The CDR3 is 16 residues long. In DNA form, the CDR3 reads TGTGCCAGCAGTTTCTCCGGGACAACCTCTGGAAACACCATATATTTT. Translating gives CASSFSGTTSGNTIYF.

V is TRBV2 and J is TRBJ2-2; 8 bases agree with TRBD1. Germline assignment: CDR1 SNHLY and CDR2 FYNNEI. Losses at the gene ends were 6 bases for V and 5 bases for J; bases not matched to a gene: 8. The CDR3 is 15 amino acids. The CDR3 nucleotides read TGTGCCAGCAGAAAAGACAGGGGTGGGACCGGGGAGCTGTTTTTT. Protein sequence: CASRKDRGGTGELFF.